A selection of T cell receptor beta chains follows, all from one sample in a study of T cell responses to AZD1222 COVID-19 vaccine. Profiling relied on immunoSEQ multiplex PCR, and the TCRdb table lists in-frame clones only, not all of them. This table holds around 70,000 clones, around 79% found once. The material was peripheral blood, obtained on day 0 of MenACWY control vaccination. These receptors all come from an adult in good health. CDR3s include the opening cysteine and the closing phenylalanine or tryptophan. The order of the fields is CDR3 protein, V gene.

CATLRDPRTDTQYF,TRBV10-3
CATSDSRVPGELFF,TRBV24-1
CASSSGLGNTIYF,TRBV6-5
CASSGHRGGNTIYF,TRBV9
CASSQGTVGAQHF,TRBV14
CASSQKVNTEAFF,TRBV14
CASSLTTAGNTIYF,TRBV5-6
CASSPRGSGGQETQYF,TRBV28
CASGDRSISGTIYF,TRBV19
CASSYFLGGELFF,TRBV6-6
CASSGVTVTSSGQFF,TRBV7-2
CSVQGNTEAFF,TRBV29-1
CASSEVTDSDGYTF,TRBV2
CSALPSVEQFF,TRBV20-1
CASSEWSTTYNEQFF,TRBV10-2
CASSYTGKETQYF,TRBV6-5
CASSLFAGVSEAFF,TRBV27
CASSGEVSQPLFF,TRBV2
CASSEEGIGYGYTF,TRBV2
CASSGPLGSGANVLTF,TRBV28
CASSLARAGGFGYTF,TRBV5-6
CASSLTAPKNTGELFF,TRBV7-2
CASTPPGIHYGYTF,TRBV6-1
CASSPYMHTEAFF,TRBV7-2
CASSQVTTAQSEEKLFF,TRBV4-2
CASSFGNTFRPGNTIYF,TRBV12-1
CASSLGPGLAGGPNNEQFF,TRBV7-9
CASSQGHGTDTQYF,TRBV3-1/TRBV3-2
CASSFLGQGADGYTF,TRBV6-6
CASSLGQVDQPQHF,TRBV28
CASRPGRGGKEQYF,TRBV27
CASNPGGEKLFF,TRBV7-9
CAISDGAGSSYNEQFF,TRBV10-3
CASSLTGQTLLRGYTF,TRBV28
CASSLAGQTPGNEQFF,TRBV7-9
CASSLRGFEAFF,TRBV11-2
CASSYSAGQEQFF,TRBV6-2/TRBV6-3
CASSLRDRGHTGELFF,TRBV7-3
CASRTGAGNTIYF,TRBV18
CASSYRGLVRNEQFF,TRBV5-6
CASSIRPRAGNSPLHF,TRBV27
CASSREARGSYYGYTF,TRBV4-1